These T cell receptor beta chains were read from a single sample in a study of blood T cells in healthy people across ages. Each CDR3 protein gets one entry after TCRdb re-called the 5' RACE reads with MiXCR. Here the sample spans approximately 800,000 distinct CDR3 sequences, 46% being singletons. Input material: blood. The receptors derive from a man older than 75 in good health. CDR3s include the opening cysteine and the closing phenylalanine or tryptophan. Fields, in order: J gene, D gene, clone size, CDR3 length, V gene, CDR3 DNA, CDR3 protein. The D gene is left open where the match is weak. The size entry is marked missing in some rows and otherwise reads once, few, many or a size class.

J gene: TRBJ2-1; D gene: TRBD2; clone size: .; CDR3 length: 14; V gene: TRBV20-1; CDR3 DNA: TGCAGTGCTCCCGGGACTAGCGTTTACAATGAGCAGTTCTTC; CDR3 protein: CSAPGTSVYNEQFF
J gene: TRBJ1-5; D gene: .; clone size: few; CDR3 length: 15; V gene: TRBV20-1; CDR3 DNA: TGCAGTGCTAGAGAACGCGCTGAGAGCAATCAGCCCCAGCATTTT; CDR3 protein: CSARERAESNQPQHF
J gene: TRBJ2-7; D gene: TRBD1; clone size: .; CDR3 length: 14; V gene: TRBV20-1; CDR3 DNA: TGCAGTGCTATTTCGTGGGACAGATCCTACGAGCAGTACTTC; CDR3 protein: CSAISWDRSYEQYF
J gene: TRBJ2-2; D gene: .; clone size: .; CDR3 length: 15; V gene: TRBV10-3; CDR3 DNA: TGTGCCATCAGTGTACACCCACCGAACACCGGGGAGCTGTTTTTT; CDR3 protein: CAISVHPPNTGELFF
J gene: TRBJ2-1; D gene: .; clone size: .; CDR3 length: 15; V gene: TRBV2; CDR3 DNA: TGTGCCAGCAGTCGGCGGGCCGACAACCCCTCTGAGCAGTTCTTC; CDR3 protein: CASSRRADNPSEQFF
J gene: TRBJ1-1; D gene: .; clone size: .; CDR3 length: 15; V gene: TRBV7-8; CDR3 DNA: TGTGCCAGCAGCTTAGCGGGCCCTACCGGGGCTGAAGCTTTCTTT; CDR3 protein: CASSLAGPTGAEAFF
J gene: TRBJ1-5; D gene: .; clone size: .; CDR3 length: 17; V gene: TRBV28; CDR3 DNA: TGTGCCAGCAGTTTTTTTCCCACACGGTATAGCAATCAGCCCCAGCATTTT; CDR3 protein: CASSFFPTRYSNQPQHF
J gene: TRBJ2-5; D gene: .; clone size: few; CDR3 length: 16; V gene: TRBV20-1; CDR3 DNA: TGCAGTGCTAGAGATATTAGGAGCGGAAGCTACAATGAGCAGTACTTC; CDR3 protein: CSARDIRSGSYNEQYF
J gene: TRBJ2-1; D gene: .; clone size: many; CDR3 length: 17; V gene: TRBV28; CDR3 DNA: TGTGCCAGCAGTTTATCCGCAGGGCCTAGCTCCTACAATGAGCAGTTCTTC; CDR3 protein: CASSLSAGPSSYNEQFF
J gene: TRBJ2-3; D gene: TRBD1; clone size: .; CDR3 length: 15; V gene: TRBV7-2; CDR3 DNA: TGTGCCAGCAGCCCCAGGACAGGCTACACAGATACGCAGTATTTT; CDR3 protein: CASSPRTGYTDTQYF
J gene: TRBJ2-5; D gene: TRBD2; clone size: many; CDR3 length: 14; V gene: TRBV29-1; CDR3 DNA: TGCAGCGTGGCCCCAGCGGGAGCTCAAGAGACCCAGTACTTC; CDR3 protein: CSVAPAGAQETQYF